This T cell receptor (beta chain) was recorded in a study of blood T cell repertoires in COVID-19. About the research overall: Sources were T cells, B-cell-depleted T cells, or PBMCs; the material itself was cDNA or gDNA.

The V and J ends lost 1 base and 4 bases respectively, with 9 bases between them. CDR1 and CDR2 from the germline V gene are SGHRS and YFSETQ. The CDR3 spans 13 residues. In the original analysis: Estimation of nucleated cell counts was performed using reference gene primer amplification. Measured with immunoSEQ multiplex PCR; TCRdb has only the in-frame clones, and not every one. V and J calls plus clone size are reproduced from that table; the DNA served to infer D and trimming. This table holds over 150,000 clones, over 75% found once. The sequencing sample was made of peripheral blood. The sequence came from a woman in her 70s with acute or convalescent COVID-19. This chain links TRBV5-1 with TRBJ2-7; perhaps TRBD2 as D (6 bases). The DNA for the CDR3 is TGCGCCAGCAGCTTGAGGGACTCTTACGAGCAGTACTTC. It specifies CASSLRDSYEQYF.